These T cell receptor beta chains were read from a single sample in a study of OX40 agonist ivuxolimab in advanced cancers. The repertoire was sequenced with immunoSEQ multiplex PCR; TCRdb's copy has only in-frame clones and lacks some. The data show tens of thousands of clones, roughly 89% seen once. The specimen was CD4+ or CD8+ T cells sorted from blood, collected in a trial of the OX40 agonist ivuxolimab. These receptors were obtained from an adult with an advanced solid tumor such as melanoma, head and neck, liver or kidney cancer. Both conserved end residues are part of each CDR3. The order of the fields is V gene, J gene, clone size, CDR3 length, D gene, CDR3 protein, CDR3 DNA. D genes are given only for firm matches. Clone size is not always given. Where it is, it says once, few, many or a class for expanded clones.

TRBV10-3,TRBJ1-1,NA,14,TRBD1,CAISSGTGTTEAFF,TGTGCCATCAGTTCCGGGACAGGGACCACTGAAGCTTTCTTT
TRBV6-1,TRBJ2-3,NA,13,NA,CAIEDEFTDTQYF,TGTGCCATCGAGGACGAGTTCACAGATACGCAGTATTTT
TRBV5-4,TRBJ1-2,NA,13,NA,CASSLETNYGYTF,TGTGCCAGCAGCTTGGAGACAAACTATGGCTACACCTTC
TRBV18,TRBJ2-7,NA,13,NA,CASSPPNLYEQYF,TGTGCCAGCTCACCCCCCAACCTATACGAGCAGTACTTC
TRBV5-1,TRBJ2-3,NA,14,NA,CASSLAASTDTQYF,TGCGCCAGCAGCTTGGCGGCGAGCACAGATACGCAGTATTTT
TRBV11-2,TRBJ2-1,NA,17,TRBD2,CASSLDRGTSGSNEQFF,TGTGCCAGCAGCTTAGATAGGGGGACTAGCGGTTCCAATGAGCAGTTCTTC
TRBV9,TRBJ2-5,once,16,TRBD2,CASSVGLAGGEETQYF,TGTGCCAGCAGCGTAGGACTAGCGGGAGGGGAAGAGACCCAGTACTTC
TRBV19,TRBJ1-5,NA,18,TRBD1,CASSPGQGLPFSNQPQHF,TGTGCCAGCAGTCCGGGACAGGGATTACCGTTTAGCAATCAGCCCCAGCATTTT
TRBV30,TRBJ1-5,NA,17,TRBD1,CAWSVSPTGYSNQPQHF,TGTGCCTGGAGTGTATCCCCGACAGGGTATAGCAATCAGCCCCAGCATTTT
TRBV6-1,TRBJ2-2,NA,15,NA,CASSGGPERTGELFF,TGTGCCAGCAGTGGGGGGCCGGAGCGGACCGGGGAGCTGTTTTTT
TRBV19,TRBJ1-3,NA,16,NA,CASSLLYGRPGNTIYF,TGTGCCAGTAGTTTACTCTACGGACGCCCGGGAAACACCATATATTTT
TRBV7-2,TRBJ1-5,NA,15,TRBD1,CASSLRTGGDQPQHF,TGTGCCAGCAGCTTAAGGACAGGGGGCGATCAGCCCCAGCATTTT
TRBV7-3,TRBJ2-1,NA,15,TRBD1,CASSAGQGAYNEQFF,TGTGCCAGCAGCGCGGGACAGGGGGCCTACAATGAGCAGTTCTTC